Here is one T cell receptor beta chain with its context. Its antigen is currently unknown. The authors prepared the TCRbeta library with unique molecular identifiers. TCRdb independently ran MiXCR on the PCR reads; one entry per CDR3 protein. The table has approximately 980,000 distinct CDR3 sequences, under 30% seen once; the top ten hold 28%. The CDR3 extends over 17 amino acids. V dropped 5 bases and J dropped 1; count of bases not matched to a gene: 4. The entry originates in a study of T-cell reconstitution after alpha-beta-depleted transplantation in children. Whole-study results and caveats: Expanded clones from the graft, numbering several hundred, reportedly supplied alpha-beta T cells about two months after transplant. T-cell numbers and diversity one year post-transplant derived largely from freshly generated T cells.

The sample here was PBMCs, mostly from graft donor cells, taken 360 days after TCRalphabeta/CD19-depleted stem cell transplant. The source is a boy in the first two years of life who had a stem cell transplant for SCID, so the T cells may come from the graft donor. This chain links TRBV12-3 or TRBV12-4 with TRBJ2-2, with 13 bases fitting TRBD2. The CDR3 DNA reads TGTGCCAGCAGTCGGACTAGCGGGGGAGTGAACACCGGGGAGCTGTTTTTT. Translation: CASSRTSGGVNTGELFF.